A single sample gave rise to the 6 T cell receptor beta chains below, sequenced in a study of shared clonotypes between healthy human individuals. Assay: immunoSEQ multiplex PCR; the TCRdb copy retains only in-frame clones and omits some. Of a few hundred thousand clones detected, about 74% appear once; the ten largest clones hold 10%. The sample taken for sequencing was memory CD4+ T cells sorted from blood. The subset here: CD45RA-negative fraction. The receptors here all came from a man aged 30 to 45 in good health.

This chain joins TRBV5-4 and TRBJ2-4; D is perhaps TRBD2 (6 bases). V dropped 5 bases and J dropped 0 bases, with 21 bases sitting between them. Germline CDR1 reads SGHNT; CDR2 reads YYREEE (reference sequence). This CDR3 has 18 residues. The CDR3 coding sequence is TGTGCCAGCAGTTATGGGGGGAGTACGGGGAGAGCCAAAAACATTCAGTACTTC. Translation: CASSYGGSTGRAKNIQYF.

This clone was found many times. The chain uses TRBV2 and TRBJ2-3; D ambiguous. Germline CDR1 SNHLY, CDR2 FYNNEI. This CDR3 spans 15 amino acids. The ends were cut back, 3 bases at V and 2 bases at J, with 12 bases in the middle. The CDR3 region has the DNA TGTGCCAGCAGTGATCGGGCAGGCCCCACAGATACGCAGTATTTT. It encodes CASSDRAGPTDTQYF.

This clone has just a few counts. This sequence joins TRBV5-4 and TRBJ1-4, with D tentatively TRBD1 (5 bases). Per germline, CDR1 SGHNT and CDR2 YYREEE (reference sequence). V was cut by 4 bases and J by 3 bases, with 22 bases left in between. The CDR3 length is 18 residues. CDR3 sequence: CASSADPGFRGANEKLFF. Here the CDR3 DNA reads TGTGCCAGCAGCGCAGACCCTGGCTTCAGAGGGGCTAATGAAAAACTGTTTTTT.

The rearrangement links TRBV27 to TRBJ1-3, with D unresolved. This CDR3 is built from 15 residues. The germline V gene encodes CDR1 MNHEY and CDR2 SMNVEV (reference sequence). V gave up 0 bases and J gave up 3 bases, with 9 bases separating them. The CDR3 DNA follows: TGTGCCAGCAGTTTATCCGGTCAGGTTGGAAACACCATATATTTT. It yields the protein CASSLSGQVGNTIYF.

The V call is TRBV7-9, the J call TRBJ2-1; 9 nucleotides match TRBD2. The CDR3 covers 15 residues. CDR1 and CDR2 from the germline V gene are SEHNR and FQNEAQ (reference sequence). V gave up 2 bases and J gave up 7 bases; unmatched junction bases: 6. CDR3 sequence reads: CASSLIRLAANEQFF. The DNA of the CDR3 is TGTGCCAGCAGCTTAATCCGACTAGCGGCTAATGAGCAGTTCTTC.

The V and J genes are TRBV5-6 and TRBJ2-3, with D maybe TRBD2 (6 bases). This CDR3 is built from 15 residues. The germline V gene encodes CDR1 SGHDT and CDR2 YYEEEE. The V and J ends lost 0 bases and 2 bases respectively, with 10 bases between them. This CDR3 is CASSLVGGVTDTQYF. DNA of the CDR3: TGTGCCAGCAGCTTGGTTGGAGGGGTCACAGATACGCAGTATTTT.